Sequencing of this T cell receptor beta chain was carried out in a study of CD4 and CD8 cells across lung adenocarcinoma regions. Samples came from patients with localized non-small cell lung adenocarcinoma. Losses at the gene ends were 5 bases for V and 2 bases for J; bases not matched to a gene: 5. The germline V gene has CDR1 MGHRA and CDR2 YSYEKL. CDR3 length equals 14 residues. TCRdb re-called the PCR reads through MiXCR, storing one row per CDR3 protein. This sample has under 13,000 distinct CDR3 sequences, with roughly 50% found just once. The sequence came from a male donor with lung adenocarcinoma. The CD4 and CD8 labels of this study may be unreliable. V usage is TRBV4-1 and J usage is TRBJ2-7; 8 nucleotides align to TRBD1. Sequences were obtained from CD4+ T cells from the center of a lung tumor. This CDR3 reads CASSSRTGTYEQYF. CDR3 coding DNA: TGCGCCAGCAGCTCAAGGACAGGGACCTACGAGCAGTACTTC.